The source of this T cell receptor (beta chain) is a study of T cell repertoires in aging, cancer and after chemotherapy. Study at large: Glioblastoma patients receiving temozolomide-based therapy gave paired samples before and after chemotherapy. Some 10 million TCR reads were in the whole dataset.

By sample fraction, this clonotype is medium-sized. Its antigen is unknown. The CDR3 totals 14 residues. V was clipped by 5 bases and J by 2 bases, with 7 bases between them. Germline V gene data show CDR1 as MNHNS and CDR2 as SASEGT. Study outcomes and limitations: Loss of evenness, beyond lost richness, contributed to age-related TCR diversity decline in cancer patients.

TCR beta rearrangements were amplified from peripheral blood genomic DNA. A mixed TRB-A/B primer pool amplified rearranged TRB by multiplex touch-down PCR. One entry per CDR3 protein, called by TCRdb with MiXCR from the multiplex PCR reads. This sample has approximately 3,300 distinct CDR3 sequences, with 20% to 25% found just once. Sequencing was performed on blood. This receptor was taken from a human donor with a solid tumor. The chain has TRBV6-1 and TRBJ2-6, with D unresolved. The CDR3 protein is CASSLLAGANVLTF. The CDR3 coding sequence is TGTGCCAGCAGTTTATTAGCTGGGGCCAACGTCCTGACTTTC.